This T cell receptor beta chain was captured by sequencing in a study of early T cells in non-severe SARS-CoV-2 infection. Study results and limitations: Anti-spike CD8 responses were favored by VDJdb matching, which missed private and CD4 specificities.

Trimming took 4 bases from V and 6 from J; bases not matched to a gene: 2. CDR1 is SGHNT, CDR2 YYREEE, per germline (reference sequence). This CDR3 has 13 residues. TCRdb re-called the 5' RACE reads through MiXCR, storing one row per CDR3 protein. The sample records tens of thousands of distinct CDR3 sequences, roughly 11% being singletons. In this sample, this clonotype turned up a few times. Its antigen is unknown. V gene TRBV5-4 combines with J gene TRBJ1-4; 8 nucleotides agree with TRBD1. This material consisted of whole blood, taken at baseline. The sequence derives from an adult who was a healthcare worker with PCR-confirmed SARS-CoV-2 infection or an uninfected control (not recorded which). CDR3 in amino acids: CASSLDRDEKLFF. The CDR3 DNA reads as TGTGCCAGCAGCCTGGACAGGGATGAAAAACTGTTTTTT.